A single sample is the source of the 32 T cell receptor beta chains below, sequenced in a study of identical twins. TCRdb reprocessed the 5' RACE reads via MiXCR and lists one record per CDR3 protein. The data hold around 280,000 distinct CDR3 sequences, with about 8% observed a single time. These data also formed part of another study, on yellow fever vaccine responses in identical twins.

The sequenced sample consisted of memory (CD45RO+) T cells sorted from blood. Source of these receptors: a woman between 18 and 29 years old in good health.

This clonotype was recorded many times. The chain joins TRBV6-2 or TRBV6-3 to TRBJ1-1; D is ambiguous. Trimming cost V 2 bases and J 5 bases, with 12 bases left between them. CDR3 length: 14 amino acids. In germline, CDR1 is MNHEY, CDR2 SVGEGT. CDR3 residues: CASSYLRGGTEAFF. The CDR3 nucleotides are TGTGCCAGCAGTTACCTGCGGGGAGGAACTGAAGCTTTCTTT.

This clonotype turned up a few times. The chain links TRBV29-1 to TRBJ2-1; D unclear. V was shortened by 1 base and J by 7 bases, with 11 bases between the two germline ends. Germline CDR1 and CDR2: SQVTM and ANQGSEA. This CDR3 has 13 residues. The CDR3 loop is CSVEVVLGNEQFF. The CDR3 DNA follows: TGCAGCGTTGAAGTTGTCTTGGGGAATGAGCAGTTCTTC.

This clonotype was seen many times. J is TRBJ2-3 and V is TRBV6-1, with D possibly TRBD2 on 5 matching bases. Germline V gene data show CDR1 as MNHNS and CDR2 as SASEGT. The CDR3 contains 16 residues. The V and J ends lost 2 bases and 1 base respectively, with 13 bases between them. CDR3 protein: CASSESPGSGTDTQYF. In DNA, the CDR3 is TGTGCCAGCAGTGAATCTCCGGGTAGCGGCACAGATACGCAGTATTTT.

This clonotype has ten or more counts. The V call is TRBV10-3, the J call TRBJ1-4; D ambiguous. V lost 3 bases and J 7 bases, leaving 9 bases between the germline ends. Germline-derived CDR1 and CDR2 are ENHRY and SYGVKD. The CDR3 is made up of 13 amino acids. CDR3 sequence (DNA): TGTGCCATCAGTGATGAATGGGGTGAAAAACTGTTTTTT. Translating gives CAISDEWGEKLFF.

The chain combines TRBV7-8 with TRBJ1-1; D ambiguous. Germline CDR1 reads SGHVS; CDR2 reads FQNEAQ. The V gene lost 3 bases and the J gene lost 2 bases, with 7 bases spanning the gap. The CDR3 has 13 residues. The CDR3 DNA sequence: TGTGCCAGCAGCTTTTATCCAAACACTGAAGCTTTCTTT. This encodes CASSFYPNTEAFF.

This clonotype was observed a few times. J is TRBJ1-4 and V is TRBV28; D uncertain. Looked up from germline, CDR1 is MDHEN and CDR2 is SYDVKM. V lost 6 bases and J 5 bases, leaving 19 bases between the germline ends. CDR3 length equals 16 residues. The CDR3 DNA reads TGTGCCAGCAGCTCCCCCGATGGAGGGAGGAATGAAAAACTGTTTTTT. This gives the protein CASSSPDGGRNEKLFF.

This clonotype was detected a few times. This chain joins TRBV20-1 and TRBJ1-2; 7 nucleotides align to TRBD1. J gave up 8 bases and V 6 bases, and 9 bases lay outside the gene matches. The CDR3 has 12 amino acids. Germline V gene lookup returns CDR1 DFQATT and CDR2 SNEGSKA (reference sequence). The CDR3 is CSAWTGRDGYTF. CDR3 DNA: TGCAGTGCCTGGACAGGAAGGGACGGCTACACCTTC.

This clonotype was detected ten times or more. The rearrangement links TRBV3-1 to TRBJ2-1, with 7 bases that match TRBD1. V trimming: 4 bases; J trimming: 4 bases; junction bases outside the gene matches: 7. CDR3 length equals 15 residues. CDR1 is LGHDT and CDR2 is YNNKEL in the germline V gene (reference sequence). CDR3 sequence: CASSPGQDVYNEQFF. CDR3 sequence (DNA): TGTGCCAGCAGCCCTGGACAGGACGTATACAATGAGCAGTTCTTC.

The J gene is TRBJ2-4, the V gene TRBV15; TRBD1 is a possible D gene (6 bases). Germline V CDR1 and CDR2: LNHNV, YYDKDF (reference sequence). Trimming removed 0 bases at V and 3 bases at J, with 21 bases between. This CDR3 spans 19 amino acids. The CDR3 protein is CATSRDIGQGSSVKNIQYF. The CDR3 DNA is TGTGCCACCAGCAGAGATATCGGGCAGGGGTCTTCGGTCAAAAACATTCAGTACTTC. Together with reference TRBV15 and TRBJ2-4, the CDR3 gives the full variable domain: DAMVIQNPRYQVTQFGKPVTLSCSQTLNHNVMYWYQQKSSQAPKLLFHYYDKDFNNEADTPDNFQSRRPNTSFCFLDIRSPGLGDTAMYLCATSRDIGQGSSVKNIQYFGAGTRLSVL.

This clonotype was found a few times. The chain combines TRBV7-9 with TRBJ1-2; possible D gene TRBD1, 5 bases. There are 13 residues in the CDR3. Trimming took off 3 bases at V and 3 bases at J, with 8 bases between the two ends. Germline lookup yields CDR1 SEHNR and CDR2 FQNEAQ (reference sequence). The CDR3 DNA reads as TGTGCCAGCAGCTTGGACACTCACTATGGCTACACCTTC. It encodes CASSLDTHYGYTF.

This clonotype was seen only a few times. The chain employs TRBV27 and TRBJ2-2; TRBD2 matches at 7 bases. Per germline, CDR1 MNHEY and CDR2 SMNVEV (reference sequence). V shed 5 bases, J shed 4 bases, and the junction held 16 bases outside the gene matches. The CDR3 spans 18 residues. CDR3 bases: TGTGCCAGCAGTCCACCGGGAGGCAAAATCGCGAGCACCGGGGAGCTGTTTTTT. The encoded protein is CASSPPGGKIASTGELFF.

CDR3 bases: TGTGCCAGCAGCTTAGAAATAGGAAAAACGGCTTTCTTT. Amino acid sequence: CASSLEIGKTAFF. The rearrangement links TRBV11-2 to TRBJ1-1; D is unresolved. This CDR3 has 13 residues. The ends were cut back, 0 bases at V and 11 bases at J, with 13 bases in the middle. The germline V gene encodes CDR1 SGHAT and CDR2 FQNNGV.

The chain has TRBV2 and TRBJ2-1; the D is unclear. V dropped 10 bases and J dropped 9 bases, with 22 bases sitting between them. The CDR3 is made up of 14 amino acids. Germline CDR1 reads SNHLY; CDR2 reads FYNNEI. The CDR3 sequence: CATSPGRLSGEQFF. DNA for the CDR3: TGTGCCACCTCACCTGGTAGGCTATCGGGTGAGCAGTTCTTC.

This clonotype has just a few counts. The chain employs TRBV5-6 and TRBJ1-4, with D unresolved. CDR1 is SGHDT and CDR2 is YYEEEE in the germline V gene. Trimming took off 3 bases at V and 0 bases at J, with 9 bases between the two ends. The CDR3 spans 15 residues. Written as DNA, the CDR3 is TGTGCCAGCAGCTCGACCTTTGCAACTAATGAAAAACTGTTTTTT. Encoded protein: CASSSTFATNEKLFF.

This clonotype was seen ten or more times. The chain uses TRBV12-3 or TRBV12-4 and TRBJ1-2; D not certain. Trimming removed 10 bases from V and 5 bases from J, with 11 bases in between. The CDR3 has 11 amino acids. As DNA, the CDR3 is TGTGCCACCCAGTTCCGGTATGGCTACACCTTC. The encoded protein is CATQFRYGYTF.

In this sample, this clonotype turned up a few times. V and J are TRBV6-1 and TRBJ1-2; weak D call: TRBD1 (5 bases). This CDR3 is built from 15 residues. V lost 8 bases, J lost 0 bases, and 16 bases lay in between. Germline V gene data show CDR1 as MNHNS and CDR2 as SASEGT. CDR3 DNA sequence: TGTGCCAGCGGGGCCCGGTCCAGCACTAACTATGGCTACACCTTC. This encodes CASGARSSTNYGYTF.

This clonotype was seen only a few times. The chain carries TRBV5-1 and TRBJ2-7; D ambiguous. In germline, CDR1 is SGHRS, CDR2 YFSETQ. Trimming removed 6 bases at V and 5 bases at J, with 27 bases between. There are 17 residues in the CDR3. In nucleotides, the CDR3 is TGCGCCAGCACCCCCGCGTTCCAAGGCCTAAGCCGGCACGAGCAGTACTTC. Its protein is CASTPAFQGLSRHEQYF.

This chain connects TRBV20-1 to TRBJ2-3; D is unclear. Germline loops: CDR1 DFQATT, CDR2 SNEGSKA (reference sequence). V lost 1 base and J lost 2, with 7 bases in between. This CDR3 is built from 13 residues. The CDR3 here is CSARVVLTDTQYF. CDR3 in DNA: TGCAGTGCTAGAGTGGTTCTCACAGATACGCAGTATTTT.

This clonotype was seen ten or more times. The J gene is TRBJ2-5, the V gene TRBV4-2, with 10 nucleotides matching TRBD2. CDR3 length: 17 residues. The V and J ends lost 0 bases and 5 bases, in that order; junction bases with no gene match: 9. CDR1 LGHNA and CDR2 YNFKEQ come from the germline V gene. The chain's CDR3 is CASSQEGRLAGAETQYF. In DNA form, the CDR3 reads TGTGCCAGCAGCCAAGAAGGACGTCTAGCGGGAGCGGAGACCCAGTACTTC.

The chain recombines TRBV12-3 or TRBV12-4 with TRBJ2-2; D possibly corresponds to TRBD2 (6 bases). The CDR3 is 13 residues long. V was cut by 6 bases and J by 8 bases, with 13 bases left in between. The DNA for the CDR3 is TGTGCCAGCAGCCAGACTAGTTCAGGGGAGCTGTTTTTT. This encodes CASSQTSSGELFF.

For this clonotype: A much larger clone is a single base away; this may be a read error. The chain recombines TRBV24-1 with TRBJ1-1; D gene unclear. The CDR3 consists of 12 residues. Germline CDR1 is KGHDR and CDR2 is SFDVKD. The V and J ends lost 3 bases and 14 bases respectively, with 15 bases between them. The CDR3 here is CATSDTGIGLFF. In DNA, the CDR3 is TGTGCCACCAGTGATACCGGGATAGGACTCTTCTTT.

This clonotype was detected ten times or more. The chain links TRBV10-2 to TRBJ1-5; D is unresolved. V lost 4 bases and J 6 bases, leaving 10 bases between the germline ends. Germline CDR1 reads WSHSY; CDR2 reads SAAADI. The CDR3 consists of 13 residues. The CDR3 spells CASSVRVGQPQHF. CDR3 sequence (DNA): TGCGCCAGCAGTGTGAGGGTTGGTCAGCCCCAGCATTTT.

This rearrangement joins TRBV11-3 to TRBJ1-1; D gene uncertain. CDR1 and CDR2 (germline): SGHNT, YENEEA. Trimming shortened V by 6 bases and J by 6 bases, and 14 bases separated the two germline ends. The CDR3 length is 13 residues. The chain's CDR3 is CASSFVSGSEAFF. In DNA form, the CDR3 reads TGTGCCAGCAGTTTTGTCTCGGGCTCTGAAGCTTTCTTT.

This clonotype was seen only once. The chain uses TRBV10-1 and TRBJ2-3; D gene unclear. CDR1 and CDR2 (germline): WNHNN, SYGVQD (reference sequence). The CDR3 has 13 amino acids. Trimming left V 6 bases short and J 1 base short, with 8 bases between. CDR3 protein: CASSPFGTDTQYF. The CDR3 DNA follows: TGCGCCAGCAGCCCTTTTGGCACAGATACGCAGTATTTT.

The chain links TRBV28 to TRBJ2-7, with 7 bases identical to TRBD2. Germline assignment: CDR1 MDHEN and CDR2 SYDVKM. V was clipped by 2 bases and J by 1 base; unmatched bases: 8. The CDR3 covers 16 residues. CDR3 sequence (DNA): TGTGCCAGCAGTTTAGGTGGTGGGGGGGGATCCTACGAGCAGTACTTC. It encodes CASSLGGGGGSYEQYF.

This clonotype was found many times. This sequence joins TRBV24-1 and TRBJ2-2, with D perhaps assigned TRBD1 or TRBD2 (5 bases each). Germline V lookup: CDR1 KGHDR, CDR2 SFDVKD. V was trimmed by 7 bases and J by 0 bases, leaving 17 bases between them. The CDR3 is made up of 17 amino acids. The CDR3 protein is CATSVPEGRSNTGELFF. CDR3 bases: TGTGCCACCAGCGTACCTGAGGGACGATCGAACACCGGGGAGCTGTTTTTT.

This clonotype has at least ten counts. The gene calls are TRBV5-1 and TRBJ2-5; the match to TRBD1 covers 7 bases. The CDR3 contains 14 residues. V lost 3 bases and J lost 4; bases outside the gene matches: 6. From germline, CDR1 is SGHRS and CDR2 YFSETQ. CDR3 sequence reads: CASSSQTGTETQYF. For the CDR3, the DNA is TGCGCCAGCAGCTCTCAGACAGGGACAGAGACCCAGTACTTC.

The CDR3 protein is CASSSLGQGSQETQYF. The CDR3 region has the DNA TGTGCCAGTAGTTCTCTAGGACAGGGGTCCCAAGAGACCCAGTACTTC. The chain carries TRBV19 and TRBJ2-5; TRBD1 matches at 9 bases. This CDR3 region has 16 residues. Germline V gene lookup returns CDR1 LNHDA and CDR2 SQIVND (reference sequence). V shed 5 bases, J shed 1 base, and the junction held 8 bases outside the gene matches.

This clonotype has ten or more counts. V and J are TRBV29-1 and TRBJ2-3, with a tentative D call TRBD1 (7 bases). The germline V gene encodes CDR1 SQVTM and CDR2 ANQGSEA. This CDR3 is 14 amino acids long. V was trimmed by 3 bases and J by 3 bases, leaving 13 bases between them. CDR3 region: CSVEEGAKTDTQYF. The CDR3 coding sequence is TGCAGCGTTGAGGAGGGGGCGAAGACAGATACGCAGTATTTT.

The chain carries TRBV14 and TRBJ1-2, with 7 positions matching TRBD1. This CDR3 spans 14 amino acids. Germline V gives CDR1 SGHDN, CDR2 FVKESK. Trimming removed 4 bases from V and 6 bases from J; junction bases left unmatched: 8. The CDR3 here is CASSRDSHSNGYTF. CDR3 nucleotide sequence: TGTGCCAGCAGCCGGGACAGCCACTCCAATGGCTACACCTTC.

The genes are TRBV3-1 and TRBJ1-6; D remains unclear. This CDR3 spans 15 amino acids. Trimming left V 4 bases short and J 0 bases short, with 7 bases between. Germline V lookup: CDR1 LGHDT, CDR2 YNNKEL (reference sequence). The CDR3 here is CASSPISSYNSPLHF. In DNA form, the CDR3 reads TGTGCCAGCAGCCCTATTAGCTCCTATAATTCACCCCTCCACTTT.

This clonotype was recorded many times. CDR3 bases: TGTGCCAGCAGCTTAGAATGGCAGATTTATTCACCCCTCCACTTT. Translation: CASSLEWQIYSPLHF. The chain employs TRBV7-2 and TRBJ1-6; D ambiguous. Deletions cut 1 base from V and 8 bases from J, with 12 bases between. Per the germline V gene, CDR1 is SGHTA and CDR2 is FQGNSA. This CDR3 spans 15 amino acids.